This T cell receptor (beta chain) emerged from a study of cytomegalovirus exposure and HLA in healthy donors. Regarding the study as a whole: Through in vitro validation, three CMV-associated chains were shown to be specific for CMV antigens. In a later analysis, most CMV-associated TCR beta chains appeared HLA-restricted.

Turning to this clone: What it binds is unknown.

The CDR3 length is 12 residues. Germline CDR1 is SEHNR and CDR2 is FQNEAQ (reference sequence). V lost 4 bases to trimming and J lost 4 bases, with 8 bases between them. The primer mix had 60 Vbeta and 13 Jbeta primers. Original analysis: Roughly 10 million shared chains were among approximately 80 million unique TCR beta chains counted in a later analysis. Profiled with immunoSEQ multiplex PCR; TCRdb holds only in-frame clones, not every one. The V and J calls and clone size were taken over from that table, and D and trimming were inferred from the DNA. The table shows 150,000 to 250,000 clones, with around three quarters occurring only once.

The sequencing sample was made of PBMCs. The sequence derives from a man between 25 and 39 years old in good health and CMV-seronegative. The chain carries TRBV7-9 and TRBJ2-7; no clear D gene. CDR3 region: CASSSNHYEQYF. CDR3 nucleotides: TGTGCCAGCAGCTCCAATCATTACGAGCAGTACTTC.